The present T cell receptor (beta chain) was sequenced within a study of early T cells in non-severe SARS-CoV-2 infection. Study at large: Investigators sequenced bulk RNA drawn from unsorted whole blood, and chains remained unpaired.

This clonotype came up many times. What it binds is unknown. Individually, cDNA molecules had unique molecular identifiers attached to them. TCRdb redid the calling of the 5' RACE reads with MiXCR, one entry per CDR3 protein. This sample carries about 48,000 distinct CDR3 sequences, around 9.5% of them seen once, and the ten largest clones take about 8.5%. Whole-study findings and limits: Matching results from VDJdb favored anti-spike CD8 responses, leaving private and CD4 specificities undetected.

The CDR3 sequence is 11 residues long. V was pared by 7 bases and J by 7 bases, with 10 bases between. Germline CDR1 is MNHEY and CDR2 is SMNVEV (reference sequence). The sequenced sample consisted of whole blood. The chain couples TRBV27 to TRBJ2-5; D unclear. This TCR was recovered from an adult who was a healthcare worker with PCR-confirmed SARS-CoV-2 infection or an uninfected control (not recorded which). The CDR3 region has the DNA TGTGCCAGCACCTCCCTCGGGACCCAGTACTTC. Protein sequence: CASTSLGTQYF.